This T cell receptor (beta chain) is from a study of T cell responses to AZD1222 COVID-19 vaccine. The CDR3 loop spans 17 amino acids. V dropped 2 bases and J dropped 2; count of bases not matched to a gene: 8. CDR1 and CDR2 from the germline V gene are SGHTA and FQGNSA. Regarding this clone: Its antigen is unidentified.

Study-level points and caveats: Donors, mostly white British, included more females; clonal diversity was possibly underestimated. Only a handful of AZD1222 recipients were seropositive at baseline. Dominant CD4 TCR responses targeted spike regions 160-218 and 743-854. Once two AZD1222 doses were given, Spike-specific TCR breadth and depth went up.

The protocol was immunoSEQ multiplex PCR, while the TCRdb copy is restricted to in-frame clones and leaves out a portion. The sample lists roughly 180,000 clones, less than 95% occurring once. Source: peripheral blood, taken on day 0 of AZD1222 vaccination. The receptor comes from an adult in good health. The chain is built from TRBV7-2 and TRBJ2-7, with 11 bases aligning to TRBD2. In nucleotides, the CDR3 is TGTGCCAGCAGCTTATGGGCACTAGCGGGGGCCCCCTACGAGCAGTACTTC. This gives the protein CASSLWALAGAPYEQYF.